Included here is one T cell receptor beta chain sequence, with context. This clonotype occurred a few times. Which antigen it targets is not known. No per-base quality is available; no much larger clone lies one base away. The roughly 39 donors, aged about 6 to 90 years, were systemically healthy Caucasian individuals from Russia. Each donor gave approximately 9.4 milliliters of peripheral blood, drawn into EDTA-treated Vacutainer tubes. Ficoll-Paque density-gradient centrifugation was used to isolate PBMCs, with at least 7 million per sample. Trizol reagent was used to extract total RNA from the PBMCs, yielding at least 6 micrograms per sample. For every donor, flow cytometry on a PBMC aliquot measured the percentage of naive CD45RAhigh/CD27high T cells. The sample belongs to a study of blood T cells in healthy people across ages (dated by TCRdb to 2013 to 2016). Broadly, across the study: In model experiments, roughly one uniquely barcoded TCR beta cDNA molecule per two T cells was captured by template switching. To track age-related changes in TCR beta repertoire diversity, the study relied on deep sequencing normalized with unique cDNA molecular identifiers. Donors were grouped into four age groups: young (average approximately 15 years), middle-aged (39), aged (about 60) and long-lived (82). The study analyzed two additional independent replicas of 1 million unique cDNA reads from the same blood draw for two donors, one aged 18 to 29 and one aged 80 or older. To avoid experimental bias, donors of different ages were spread randomly across the sequencing lanes. Broad study findings and their caveats: The CMV infection status of donors was not known, potentially confounding age-related changes in expanded clonotypes. There was a strong correlation between observed TCR beta diversity and the percentage of naive T cells measured by flow cytometry. Compared with the aged group, the long-lived group had more naive CD4+ T cells, fewer expanded clones and increased TCR diversity, a pattern suggesting age selection. Estimates of total diversity based on one million sequenced T cells were considered lower bounds and underestimates. As age increased, observed TCR beta diversity per million T cells dropped in a roughly linear way, and a significant reduction was already evident by age approximately 40. Conclusive comparison of naive and antigen-experienced compartments was prevented by the profiling of bulk unsorted PBMCs.

V gives up 2 bases and J gives up 3 bases, and the segment between their germline ends measures 11 bases. CDR1 and CDR2, per the germline V gene, are LGHNA and YSLEER. The CDR3 covers 16 residues, taking in both the cysteine and the phenylalanine. The only DNA kept is the CDR3, 48 bases in frame from the first base. The receptor library was made with 5' RACE. The listed sequencing device is Illumina HiSeq 2500. A second PCR of roughly 7 to 12 cycles was run with a J-beta primer mix and a sample-barcoded 5' primer. Each TCR beta cDNA molecule received a unique molecular identifier from a template-switch 5' adaptor carrying 12 random nucleotides. Each sample yielded at least 2.5 million CDR3-containing paired-end reads. First-strand cDNA was synthesized from all RNA with the Mint cDNA synthesis kit, primed by a TRBC-specific oligonucleotide. All cDNA was treated with uracil-DNA glycosylase and then went through a first 18-cycle PCR with the universal primers M1SS and BC2_uni_R. The published analysis was carried out like this. Normalization of each sample was performed by random selection of 1 million high-quality reads, each carrying a distinct molecular identifier. Instead of being binned into consensus sequences, reads that shared molecular identifiers were thrown out. MiTCR, run with a Q25 quality threshold and the strictest error-elimination algorithm, handled CDR3 identification, clonotype clustering and error correction. A nonparametric unseen species model with Euler transformation was used to estimate a lower bound on total TCR beta diversity. TCRdb ran its own pipeline on the public reads, namely fastp trimming at Q25 and MiXCR clone calling, and kept in-frame beta chains. When rows share a CDR3 protein, they turn into one entry using the most common DNA and genes. The V and J calls follow TCRdb's processing rather than the paper's. This sample comprises 800,000 to 950,000 distinct CDR3 sequences, 30% to 45% of them detected only once. Of the sample, 13% is held by the ten largest clones.

The chain joins TRBV4-3 to TRBJ1-6, with the identity of the D gene unclear. This receptor was obtained from a man between 18 and 29 years old in good health. Source material: blood. For the CDR3, the sequence is CASSQREQIYNSPLHF. The sequenced DNA: TGCGCCAGCAGCCAAAGGGAACAGATCTATAATTCACCCCTCCACTTT.